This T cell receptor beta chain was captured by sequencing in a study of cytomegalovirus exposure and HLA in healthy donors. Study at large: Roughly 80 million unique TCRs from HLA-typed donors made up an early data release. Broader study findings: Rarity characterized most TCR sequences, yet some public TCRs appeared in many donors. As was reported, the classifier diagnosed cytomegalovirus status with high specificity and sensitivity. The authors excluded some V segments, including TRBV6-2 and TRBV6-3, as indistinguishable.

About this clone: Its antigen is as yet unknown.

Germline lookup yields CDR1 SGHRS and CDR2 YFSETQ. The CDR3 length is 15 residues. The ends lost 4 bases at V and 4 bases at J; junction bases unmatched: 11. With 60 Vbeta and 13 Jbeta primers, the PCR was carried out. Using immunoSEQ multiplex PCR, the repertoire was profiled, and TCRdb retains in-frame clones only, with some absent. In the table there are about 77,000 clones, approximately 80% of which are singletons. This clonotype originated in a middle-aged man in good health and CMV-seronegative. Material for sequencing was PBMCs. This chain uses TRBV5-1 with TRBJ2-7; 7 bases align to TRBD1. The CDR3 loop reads CASSPMSTGPYEQYF. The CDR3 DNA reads TGCGCCAGCAGCCCGATGTCGACAGGGCCGTACGAGCAGTACTTC.